A single sample gave rise to the 16 T cell receptor beta chains below, sequenced in a study of cytomegalovirus exposure and HLA in healthy donors. It was with 60 Vbeta and 13 Jbeta primers that the PCR ran. Clones were read by immunoSEQ multiplex PCR, and TCRdb kept only the in-frame ones, dropping some. The table includes about 98,000 clones, more than 60% detected once. Sequenced sample: PBMCs. The receptors derive from a man aged 45-65 years in good health and CMV-seronegative.

This chain joins TRBV6-6 and TRBJ2-5, with 7 bases matching TRBD1. The CDR3 loop spans 12 amino acids. Germline V gene lookup returns CDR1 MNHNY and CDR2 SVGAGI (reference sequence). The ends lost 6 bases at V and 2 bases at J; junction bases unmatched: 0. CDR3 nucleotides: TGTGCCAGCAGGGGACAGCAAGAGACCCAGTACTTC. Translated: CASRGQQETQYF.

The chain is built from TRBV5-1 and TRBJ2-7, with D unclear. CDR3 length equals 11 residues. CDR1 SGHRS and CDR2 YFSETQ come from the germline V gene. The V gene lost 5 bases and the J gene lost 4 bases, with 7 bases spanning the gap. The DNA of the CDR3 is TGCGCCAGCAGAGACACATACGAGCAGTACTTC. This codes for CASRDTYEQYF.

The gene calls are TRBV5-1 and TRBJ1-2; 8 nucleotides match TRBD1. CDR3 length equals 15 residues. Germline values: CDR1 SGHRS, CDR2 YFSETQ. V lost 4 bases, J lost 8 bases, and 13 bases stayed unmatched. CDR3 sequence: CASSQKPQGARGYTF. The CDR3 coding sequence is TGCGCCAGCAGCCAAAAGCCCCAGGGGGCGCGAGGCTACACCTTC.

The chain combines TRBV6-6 with TRBJ1-6, with D unclear. V was pared by 4 bases and J by 3 bases, with 10 bases between. The germline V gene encodes CDR1 MNHNY and CDR2 SVGAGI (reference sequence). The CDR3 runs 15 residues. The CDR3 sequence: CASSSGRDYNSPLHF. CDR3 DNA: TGTGCCAGCAGTTCCGGCCGGGACTATAATTCACCCCTCCACTTT.

This clone was picked up one time. The rearrangement links TRBV7-9 to TRBJ2-3; tentatively, D is TRBD2 (7 bases). The germline gives CDR1 SEHNR, CDR2 FQNEAQ (reference sequence). V lost 1 base and J 0 bases, leaving 17 bases between the germline ends. This CDR3 is built from 18 residues. DNA of the CDR3: TGTGCCAGCAGCTTAGGGAGTGAGGGGAGGGGGAGCACAGATACGCAGTATTTT. It is translated as CASSLGSEGRGSTDTQYF.

The chain recombines TRBV27 with TRBJ2-2; D might be TRBD1 (6 bases). CDR1 and CDR2 (germline): MNHEY, SMNVEV (reference sequence). The CDR3 sequence is 16 residues long. The germline V and J ends were trimmed by 4 bases and 2 bases, with 14 bases remaining between them. The CDR3 is CASSSAGVYNTGELFF. The CDR3 region has the DNA TGTGCCAGCAGTTCAGCAGGGGTATATAACACCGGGGAGCTGTTTTTT.

This sequence joins TRBV5-6 and TRBJ1-1, with D perhaps TRBD1 (6 bases). The ends were cut back, 6 bases at V and 5 bases at J, with 23 bases in the middle. From germline, CDR1 is SGHDT and CDR2 YYEEEE. The CDR3 consists of 16 residues. The CDR3 spells CASTDNPGQIRTEAFF. As DNA, the CDR3 is TGTGCCAGCACCGACAACCCAGGACAGATCCGGACTGAAGCTTTCTTT.

The rearrangement links TRBV5-1 to TRBJ2-5; the match to TRBD2 covers 10 bases. V lost 1 base and J lost 5; bases outside the gene matches: 8. This CDR3 has 16 residues. Germline V gives CDR1 SGHRS, CDR2 YFSETQ. The CDR3 reads CASSLTAGGTGETQYF. CDR3 bases: TGCGCCAGCAGCTTGACAGCGGGAGGGACGGGGGAGACCCAGTACTTC. Full variable domain (outside the CDR3, taken from reference TRBV5-1 and TRBJ2-5): KAGVTQTPRYLIKTRGQQVTLSCSPISGHRSVSWYQQTPGQGLQFLFEYFSETQRNKGNFPGRFSGRQFSNSRSEMNVSTLELGDSALYLCASSLTAGGTGETQYFGPGTRLLVL.

This chain links TRBV11-2 with TRBJ1-2; tentative D call: TRBD1 (5 bases). CDR3 size: 14 residues. The V and J ends lost 2 bases and 3 bases respectively, with 10 bases between them. Looked up from germline, CDR1 is SGHAT and CDR2 is FQNNGV. The CDR3 nucleotides are TGTGCCAGCAGCTTACTGACAGAAGACTATGGCTACACCTTC. This codes for CASSLLTEDYGYTF.

This chain uses TRBV29-1 with TRBJ1-4; 9 bases fit TRBD1. The CDR3 is 13 amino acids. Trimming removed 7 bases from V and 8 bases from J; junction bases left unmatched: 8. In germline, CDR1 is SQVTM, CDR2 ANQGSEA. The CDR3 spells CSAEGQGGEKLFF. CDR3 DNA: TGCAGCGCAGAGGGACAGGGTGGGGAAAAACTGTTTTTT.

The J gene is TRBJ2-5, the V gene TRBV4-1, with TRBD2 matching over 12 bases. Germline V gene sequence: CDR1 MGHRA, CDR2 YSYEKL. V lost 4 bases and J lost 5; bases outside the gene matches: 8. This CDR3 contains 16 residues. This CDR3 reads CASSPSGGASSETQYF. For the CDR3, the DNA is TGCGCCAGCAGCCCTAGCGGGGGGGCGTCTTCGGAGACCCAGTACTTC.

The chain links TRBV5-6 to TRBJ1-1; no firm D call. The V end lost 2 bases, the J end lost 2 bases, and 10 bases lay between the germline ends. The CDR3 consists of 14 residues. Looked up from germline, CDR1 is SGHDT and CDR2 is YYEEEE. The CDR3 DNA is TGTGCCAGCAGCTTAGTCCAGGTTAACACTGAAGCTTTCTTT. Its translation: CASSLVQVNTEAFF.

J is TRBJ1-1 and V is TRBV6-1; D is undetermined. The germline V gene has CDR1 MNHNS and CDR2 SASEGT. V lost 2 bases and J 0 bases, leaving 7 bases between the germline ends. This CDR3 contains 14 residues. The CDR3 loop reads CASSETYLNTEAFF. The CDR3 region has the DNA TGTGCCAGCAGTGAAACGTACTTGAACACTGAAGCTTTCTTT.

This clone turned up a few times. The chain combines TRBV12-5 with TRBJ1-1; D not certain. Germline V CDR1 and CDR2: LGHNT, FRNRAP. The CDR3 extends over 16 amino acids. Trimming removed 2 bases at V and 3 bases at J, with 16 bases between. CDR3 sequence reads: CASGLRSGQVYTEAFF. CDR3 DNA: TGTGCTAGTGGTTTGAGGTCTGGCCAGGTCTACACTGAAGCTTTCTTT.

This chain links TRBV28 with TRBJ2-2, with TRBD2 as a possible D gene (6 bases). V dropped 6 bases and J dropped 4 bases, with 6 bases sitting between them. The length of the CDR3 is 12 residues. Germline CDR1 is MDHEN and CDR2 is SYDVKM. CDR3 residues: CASSGGTGELFF. The DNA for the CDR3 is TGTGCCAGCAGCGGGGGCACCGGGGAGCTGTTTTTT.

V usage is TRBV5-1 and J usage is TRBJ1-2, with 7 bases lining up with TRBD1. Germline V gives CDR1 SGHRS, CDR2 YFSETQ. The CDR3 runs to 14 residues. V shed 4 bases, J shed 4 bases, and the junction held 7 bases outside the gene matches. The CDR3 loop is CASSAGQAGYGYTF. The DNA of the CDR3 is TGCGCCAGCAGCGCCGGACAGGCTGGCTATGGCTACACCTTC.